This TCR beta chain was found in a study of T cells in Graves' hyperthyroidism and ophthalmopathy. Overall study results and limits: Ophthalmopathy was told apart from stable hyperthyroidism by a 13 V-J model.

Looked up from germline, CDR1 is MNHEY and CDR2 is SVGEGT. The CDR3 sequence is 18 residues long. The V and J ends lost 3 bases and 0 bases, in that order; junction bases with no gene match: 13. Notes on this clonotype: Its antigen remains unidentified.

Researchers took RNA transcripts and amplified the TCR beta CDR3 regions from them. Using the HTBI primer set, a first-round RT-PCR was run on the TCR CDR3. TCRdb reprocessed the multiplex PCR reads via MiXCR and lists one record per CDR3 protein. The sample lists some 350,000 distinct CDR3 sequences, roughly 19% seen once, with around 3.6% in the top ten. This clonotype was sampled from a woman under 30 with Graves' hyperthyroidism. Sequencing was carried out using blood. The V call is TRBV6-2 or TRBV6-3, the J call TRBJ1-2; 7 positions match TRBD1. The CDR3, as DNA: TGTGCCAGCAGTTATACCCGGGACAGCCGATTAACTAACTATGGCTACACCTTC. Its protein is CASSYTRDSRLTNYGYTF.